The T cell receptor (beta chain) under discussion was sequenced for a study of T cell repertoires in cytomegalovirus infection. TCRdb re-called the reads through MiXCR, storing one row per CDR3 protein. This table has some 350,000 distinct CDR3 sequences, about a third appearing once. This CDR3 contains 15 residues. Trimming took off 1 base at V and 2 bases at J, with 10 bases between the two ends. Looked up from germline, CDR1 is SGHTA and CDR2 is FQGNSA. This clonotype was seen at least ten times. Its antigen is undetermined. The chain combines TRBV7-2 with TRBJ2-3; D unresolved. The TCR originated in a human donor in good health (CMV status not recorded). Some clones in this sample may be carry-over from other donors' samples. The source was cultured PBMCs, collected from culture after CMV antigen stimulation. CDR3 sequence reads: CASSLVQIFTDTQYF. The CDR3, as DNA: TGTGCCAGCAGCTTAGTACAGATATTCACAGATACGCAGTATTTT.